This T cell receptor beta chain comes out of a study of blood T cell repertoires in COVID-19 (dated by TCRdb to the early 2020s). Notes on the research overall: Collaborator samples came from the United States, Italy and Spain and covered acute and convalescent phases of COVID-19. The material from the prospective study consisted of cDNA or gDNA derived from T cells, B-cell-depleted T cells, or PBMCs. The dataset comprised deeply sampled blood TCRbeta repertoires from subjects exposed to, actively infected with, or recovered from COVID-19. The repertoires were released in a freely available public database intended as a resource for research on the immune response to SARS-CoV-2. Samples were obtained from the ongoing ImmuneRACE study (first 160 participants) and from 1,254 subjects provided by 6 global collaborators. A de-identified subject ID, COVID-19 status, age in years and sex were almost always included in the sample metadata. HLA class I and class II types, where available, came from metadata supplied by the sample provider rather than from assay-based typing. Points the paper makes about the study in general: The amount of clinical and demographic metadata varied by source and participant and was provided uncurated.

Each collaborating institution followed its own protocols to collect whole blood in K2EDTA tubes. Collaborator samples were shipped for TCRbeta analysis as frozen whole blood, isolated PBMCs, or DNA extracted from either sample type. TCRbeta CDR3 regions were amplified from genomic DNA using the immunoSEQ Assay, a bias-controlled multiplex PCR. Per the authors' processing: The number of nucleated cells in each sample was estimated from the amplification of reference gene primers within the assay. Sequence reads were collapsed and filtered to measure the absolute abundance of every unique TCRbeta CDR3 rearrangement. For each sample, productive Simpson clonality was calculated as the square root of Simpson's diversity index over productive rearrangements. Entries here come from immuneACCESS through TCRdb and include only in-frame sequences with V and J called. Some clones fail to appear in such tables; in the studies checked, an unresolved V gene covers under half of the shortfall, and the cause of the remainder is unknown. The V and J calls and clone size were taken over from that table, and D and trimming were inferred from the DNA. A total of around 80,000 clones appear in this sample, around 80% of them only once. Approximately 12% of the sample belongs to the ten largest clones.

This clone came up a few times. There is no known antigen for this receptor. No base-level quality is on record; no much larger clone is a single base apart. The source material was peripheral blood. The receptor was derived from a man aged 80 or over with acute or convalescent COVID-19.

CDR3 region: CASSTRDRAYEQYF. The DNA reads TGTGCCAGCAGTACCCGGGACAGGGCCTACGAGCAGTACTTC. The chain is assembled from TRBV27 and TRBJ2-7; 9 bases in the middle match TRBD1. Clipping removes 5 bases from V and 2 bases from J, with 4 as the unmatched junction base count. The CDR3 measures 14 amino acids from cysteine to phenylalanine. The kept DNA is CDR3 alone, 42 bases in frame from the first base. The CDR1 and CDR2 encoded by the germline V gene (reference sequence) are MNHEY and SMNVEV.